This TCR beta chain is drawn from a study of blood T cells in healthy people across ages (dated by TCRdb to between 2014 and 2016). About the study as a whole: In model experiments, template switching captured about one uniquely barcoded TCR beta cDNA molecule for every two T cells. Age-related changes in TCR beta repertoire diversity were measured in the study by deep sequencing normalized with unique cDNA molecular identifiers. Using the same blood draw, the study looked at two additional independent replicas of 1 million unique cDNA reads for two donors, one aged 18 to 30 and the other aged 80 or older. Four age groups were formed from the donors: young (average about 17 years), middle-aged (around 39), aged (about 62) and long-lived (around 82).

Study-wide conclusions, independent of this receptor: Compared with the aged group, the long-lived group had more naive CD4+ T cells, fewer expanded clones and increased TCR diversity, suggesting age selection. As age increased, observed TCR beta diversity per million T cells dropped in a roughly linear way, and a significant reduction was already evident by age 40. Observed TCR beta diversity correlated strongly with the percentage of naive T cells measured by flow cytometry. Since profiling was done on bulk unsorted PBMCs, naive and antigen-experienced compartments could not be conclusively compared. Estimates of total diversity based on one million sequenced T cells were regarded as lower bounds and as underestimates. Because the CMV infection status of the donors was unknown, age-related changes in expanded clonotypes may potentially have been confounded.

From the germline V gene, CDR1 is SQVTM and CDR2 is ANQGSEA. Reading from cysteine to phenylalanine, the CDR3 counts 13 amino acids. Only CDR3 DNA is held: 39 bases, read in frame from base 1. Here V drops 6 bases and J drops 2 bases, and the junction holds 5 bases not matched to any gene. The method behind the library was 5' RACE. Instrument used: Illumina HiSeq 2500. A second PCR of roughly 7 to 11 cycles was run with a J-beta primer mix and a sample-barcoded 5' primer. Each TCR beta cDNA molecule received a unique molecular identifier from a template-switch 5' adaptor carrying 12 random nucleotides. At least 2.5 million CDR3-containing paired-end reads were obtained from each sample. First-strand cDNA was synthesized from all RNA with the Mint cDNA synthesis kit, primed by a TRBC-specific oligonucleotide. Following uracil-DNA glycosylase treatment, a first 18-cycle PCR with universal primers M1SS and BC2_uni_R was performed on all cDNA. The paper's data handling went like this. Normalization of each sample was performed by random selection of 1 million high-quality reads, each carrying a distinct molecular identifier. Reads sharing molecular identifiers were discarded rather than binned into consensus sequences. MiTCR, run with a Q25 quality threshold and the strictest error-elimination algorithm, handled CDR3 identification, clonotype clustering and error correction. A nonparametric unseen species model with Euler transformation was used to estimate a lower bound on total TCR beta diversity. The public reads were reanalyzed by TCRdb: fastp trimming at Q25, MiXCR alignment, in-frame beta chains only. Every distinct CDR3 protein forms one entry, paired with its most common genes and DNA. The authors' filters were not applied to this entry. The sample table lists 800,000 to 950,000 distinct CDR3 sequences, around 29% of them with a count of one. The top ten constitute about 10% of the sample.

On this clonotype itself: Its antigen is still unknown. Base qualities were left out, and no much larger clone turns up one base away.

The approximately 40 donors, aged roughly 6 to 95 years, were systemically healthy Caucasian individuals from Russia. About 9.8 milliliters of peripheral blood were drawn from each donor into EDTA-treated Vacutainer tubes. Ficoll-Paque density-gradient centrifugation was used to isolate PBMCs, with at least 6.5 million per sample. Trizol reagent was used to extract total RNA from the PBMCs, yielding at least 5 micrograms per sample. The percentages of naive CD45RAhigh/CD27high T cells were determined by flow cytometry on a PBMC aliquot from every donor. The same specimen was also included in a second study, on T cells of mothers and their children. The second study's paper adds: Nine systemically healthy Caucasian individuals served as donors, namely three mothers together with their six children. cDNA synthesis used all of the extracted RNA, with roughly 1.5 ug of RNA in each 15 ul reaction. In the second PCR, the M1S primer added sample barcodes and 2-4 random nucleotides. Over 9.5 million TCR beta CDR3 reads were obtained for each mother, and around 2.7 million reads were obtained for each child. Thymic selection similarly shapes TCR recombination output in related and unrelated pairs, with minor effect from inherited differences. Normalized repertoire overlap was always found to be slightly, but never significantly, higher in related mother-child pairs than in unrelated mother-child pairs. No persistent microchimeric T cell clones were found, with a detection sensitivity of approximately 100 clones per million clonotypes. In the study, deep NGS was used to compare the TCR beta repertoires of mothers and children, and features distinguishing related mother-child pairs from unrelated individuals were sought. On average, the children were approximately 11 +/- 4 years old, while the mothers were about 37 +/- 4 years old. After adapter ligation with NEBNext reagents, the libraries were sequenced on Illumina HiSeq 2000 with 100+100 nt paired-end reads. Mother and child libraries were prepared a month apart and sequenced in separate runs to prevent cross-contamination. For each donor, between about 450,000 and 2,300,000 distinct TCR beta clonotypes were identified. Naive TCR beta clonotypes were estimated from low-frequency clonotypes matched to each donor's FACS-determined naive share, without sorting.

The rearrangement combines TRBV29-1 with TRBJ2-3, and TRBD1 aligns with 7 junction nucleotides. The TCR was taken from a woman aged 35 to 49 in good health. Sequenced sample: blood. CDR3 reads: CSVHRGPTDTQYF. In nucleotide form, the sequence is TGCAGCGTCCACAGGGGACCCACAGATACGCAGTATTTT.